This TCR beta chain emerged from a study of T cell responses to AZD1222 COVID-19 vaccine. Study results and caveats: Baseline testing showed seropositivity in only six AZD1222 recipients. Epitopes outside B.1.351 and B.1.1.7 mutated regions reportedly drew nearly half of spike TCRs. The donor cohort was predominantly white British with a female majority, and clonal diversity may have been underestimated.

To note about this clone: Its matching antigen is unknown.

Profiled with immunoSEQ multiplex PCR; TCRdb holds only in-frame clones, not every one. In the table there are 110,000 to 150,000 clones, approximately 94% of which are singletons. The CDR3 has 17 amino acids. Trimming shortened V by 6 bases and J by 7 bases, and 25 bases separated the two germline ends. The sequences come from peripheral blood, collected on day 0 of AZD1222 vaccination. This chain uses TRBV6-7 with TRBJ1-5; tentatively, D is TRBD1 (5 bases). TRBV6-7 is treated as an ORF (open reading frame) with a function not yet certain. The TCR originated in an adult in good health. CDR3 sequence: CASSEYPMDGSGQPQHF. The CDR3 DNA reads TGTGCCAGCAGCGAATATCCTATGGACGGCTCAGGGCAGCCCCAGCATTTT.